The next 8 T cell receptor beta chains were all read from a single sample in a study of glioma-infiltrating T cells after dendritic cell vaccination. The time point is: after dendritic cell vaccination, including at tumor progression/relapse. Assay: immunoSEQ multiplex PCR; the TCRdb copy retains only in-frame clones and omits some. The sample has 85,000 or so clones; 85% are singletons. Sequencing used blood, obtained after dendritic cell vaccination. These receptors were obtained from a human donor with glioblastoma.

The chain has TRBV7-2 and TRBJ2-7; D remains ambiguous. The germline V gene encodes CDR1 SGHTA and CDR2 FQGNSA. The CDR3 has 11 amino acids. The V end was cut by 4 bases, the J end by 2 bases, with 3 bases between. The CDR3 is CASSSTYEQYF. The CDR3 bases are TGTGCCAGCAGCTCCACCTACGAGCAGTACTTC.

The chain couples TRBV18 to TRBJ1-5; D gene unclear. This CDR3 spans 12 amino acids. Looked up from germline, CDR1 is KGHSH and CDR2 is LQKENI. V shed 2 bases and J shed 7 bases, with 6 bases lying between them. The CDR3 nucleotides read TGTGCCAGCTCACCAGACTCCCAGCCCCAGCATTTT. Its protein product is CASSPDSQPQHF.

Only a few counts were recorded for this clone. The chain is built from TRBV27 and TRBJ2-7, with a tentative D call TRBD2 (6 bases). CDR3 length: 14 residues. Germline values: CDR1 MNHEY, CDR2 SMNVEV (reference sequence). V lost 3 bases and J lost 2, with 11 bases in between. The CDR3 is CASSFLGTAYEQYF. The CDR3 nucleotides are TGTGCCAGCAGTTTTCTAGGGACTGCCTACGAGCAGTACTTC.

The chain recombines TRBV7-9 with TRBJ2-1; a possible D gene is TRBD1 (5 bases). CDR3 size: 14 residues. The germline CDR1 and CDR2 sequences are SEHNR and FQNEAQ (reference sequence). V lost 6 bases and J 6 bases, leaving 15 bases between the germline ends. CDR3 sequence reads: CASRPNDRSNEQFF. The CDR3, as DNA: TGTGCCAGCAGACCCAACGACAGAAGCAATGAGCAGTTCTTC.

This chain uses TRBV7-9 with TRBJ2-1; D unresolved. Trimming took off 1 base at V and 4 bases at J, with 11 bases between the two ends. Per the germline V gene, CDR1 is SEHNR and CDR2 is FQNEAQ (reference sequence). The CDR3 totals 15 residues. CDR3 coding DNA: TGTGCCAGCAGCTTAGTCTGGGCCCGTTACAATGAGCAGTTCTTC. Translation: CASSLVWARYNEQFF. Full variable domain (remainder filled in from reference TRBV7-9 and TRBJ2-1): DTGVSQNPRHKITKRGQNVTFRCDPISEHNRLYWYRQTLGQGPEFLTYFQNEAQLEKSRLLSDRFSAERPKGSFSTLEIQRTEQGDSAMYLCASSLVWARYNEQFFGPGTRLTVL.

V usage is TRBV19 and J usage is TRBJ1-5, with D unresolved. This CDR3 comprises 15 residues. Trimming removed 8 bases at V and 1 base at J, with 15 bases between. Per germline, CDR1 LNHDA and CDR2 SQIVND (reference sequence). In nucleotides, the CDR3 is TGTGCCAGTCTCATTCGGGTTGCCAGCAATCAGCCCCAGCATTTT. Protein product: CASLIRVASNQPQHF.

V is TRBV29-1 and J is TRBJ1-1, with a possible D match to TRBD1 (5 bases). This CDR3 comprises 14 residues. The germline V gene encodes CDR1 SQVTM and CDR2 ANQGSEA. The V end was cut by 2 bases, the J end by 0 bases, with 10 bases between. CDR3 sequence (DNA): TGCAGCGTTGAACGACAGAGCATGAACACTGAAGCTTTCTTT. It codes for CSVERQSMNTEAFF.

V and J are TRBV28 and TRBJ1-1, with a weak D call TRBD1 (6 bases). Trimming removed 7 bases at V and 3 bases at J, with 15 bases between. CDR3 length: 14 amino acids. CDR1 is MDHEN and CDR2 is SYDVKM in the germline V gene. The CDR3, as DNA: TGTGCCAGCACCCAACAGGGTAGGGACACTGAAGCTTTCTTT. It translates to CASTQQGRDTEAFF.